This entry lists 32 T cell receptor beta chains sequenced from one sample in a study of blood T cell repertoires in COVID-19. Here immunoSEQ multiplex PCR was the method, and the copy in TCRdb shows in-frame clones only, minus some. The sample lists tens of thousands of clones; about 83% were seen once. The sample was peripheral blood. These receptors were obtained from a man aged 65-85 years with COVID-19, enrolled during active disease.

V gene TRBV6-2 or TRBV6-3 combines with J gene TRBJ2-5, with 11 bases matching TRBD2. Germline V gene sequence: CDR1 MNHEY, CDR2 SVGEGT. J lost 6 bases, V lost 0 bases, and 18 bases had no gene match. This CDR3 contains 20 residues. CDR3 coding DNA: TGTGCCAGCAGTTACTCGAAGGGGAAAAAGGGACTAGCGGTTTGGAAGACCCAGTACTTC. Translated: CASSYSKGKKGLAVWKTQYF.

The V and J genes are TRBV5-6 and TRBJ1-2; D gene uncertain. There are 11 residues in the CDR3. The germline V gene encodes CDR1 SGHDT and CDR2 YYEEEE. The V end was cut by 4 bases, the J end by 5 bases, with 6 bases between. The CDR3 loop reads CASSREYGYTF. The CDR3 nucleotides are TGTGCCAGCAGCCGGGAATATGGCTACACCTTC.

The V and J genes are TRBV10-3 and TRBJ2-5; 13 positions agree with TRBD2. Germline CDR1 and CDR2: ENHRY and SYGVKD. The CDR3 sequence is 17 residues long. J gave up 3 bases and V 2 bases, and 6 bases lay outside the gene matches. The CDR3 DNA is TGTGCCATCAGTGAGCCCACTAGCGGGAGGGAGAAAGAGACCCAGTACTTC. Amino acids: CAISEPTSGREKETQYF.

Here the CDR3 reads CASSLQGGNEKLFF. The CDR3, as DNA: TGTGCCAGCAGCTTACAGGGAGGGAATGAAAAACTGTTTTTT. The chain has TRBV11-3 and TRBJ1-4, with a weak D call TRBD1 (5 bases). The CDR3 is made up of 14 amino acids. The V gene lost 2 bases and the J gene lost 5 bases, with 9 bases spanning the gap. Germline V CDR1 and CDR2: SGHNT, YENEEA.

The chain joins TRBV19 to TRBJ2-2; unclear D gene. This CDR3 comprises 14 residues. V lost 4 bases to trimming and J lost 5 bases, with 11 bases between them. Germline lookup yields CDR1 LNHDA and CDR2 SQIVND (reference sequence). CDR3 sequence: CASSNDLVTGELFF. The CDR3 DNA reads TGTGCCAGTAGTAATGACTTGGTTACCGGGGAGCTGTTTTTT.

The chain has TRBV19 and TRBJ1-5; maybe TRBD1 (5 bases). Germline values: CDR1 LNHDA, CDR2 SQIVND (reference sequence). The CDR3 has 15 amino acids. Trimming took 4 bases from V and 0 from J, leaving 10 bases between them. The CDR3 DNA follows: TGTGCCAGTAGTAAGGACAAGTATAGCAATCAGCCCCAGCATTTT. Amino acid sequence: CASSKDKYSNQPQHF.

This clone appeared a single time. DNA of the CDR3: TGTGCCAGCAGACCCCCCGGCTATAATTCACCCCTCCACTTT. Encoded protein: CASRPPGYNSPLHF. J is TRBJ1-6 and V is TRBV6-4; no clear D. Trimming removed 6 bases from V and 3 bases from J, with 9 bases in between. The CDR3 covers 14 residues. CDR1 is MRHNA and CDR2 is SNTAGT in the germline V gene.

This rearrangement joins TRBV11-3 to TRBJ1-1; a possible D gene is TRBD1 (5 bases). V gave up 0 bases and J gave up 1 base, with 9 bases separating them. The CDR3 runs 15 residues. The V gene's germline CDR1 is SGHNT and CDR2 YENEEA. CDR3 sequence reads: CASSLDQGPNTEAFF. For the CDR3, the DNA is TGTGCCAGCAGCTTAGATCAGGGCCCGAACACTGAAGCTTTCTTT.

This sequence joins TRBV29-1 and TRBJ2-7; D gene unclear. Germline loops: CDR1 SQVTM, CDR2 ANQGSEA. This CDR3 comprises 11 residues. V gave up 3 bases and J gave up 4 bases, with 7 bases separating them. The CDR3 DNA reads TGCAGCGTTGAGGCCGCTTACGAGCAGTACTTC. It yields the protein CSVEAAYEQYF.

The rearrangement joins TRBV28 to TRBJ2-7; 7 nucleotides match TRBD2. J was trimmed by 6 bases and V by 6 bases; bases with no gene match: 17. In germline, CDR1 is MDHEN, CDR2 SYDVKM. The CDR3 is 16 residues long. Here the CDR3 reads CASSSGGTTALGEQYF. CDR3 nucleotide sequence: TGTGCCAGCAGCTCGGGTGGGACTACCGCTCTAGGCGAGCAGTACTTC.

The rearrangement joins TRBV5-4 to TRBJ2-4, with D perhaps TRBD2 (6 bases). Trimming took off 0 bases at V and 2 bases at J, with 9 bases between the two ends. The CDR3 extends over 15 amino acids. CDR1 SGHNT and CDR2 YYREEE come from the germline V gene (reference sequence). CDR3 nucleotides: TGTGCCAGCAGCTTGGTGGGGGGAACCAAAAACATTCAGTACTTC. Its protein product is CASSLVGGTKNIQYF.

The chain uses TRBV28 and TRBJ1-1; 7 bases are shared with TRBD1. Trimming took 6 bases from V and 2 from J; bases not matched to a gene: 12. CDR1 and CDR2 (germline): MDHEN, SYDVKM. CDR3 length: 16 amino acids. This CDR3 is CASSPAGRGRNTEAFF. Written as DNA, the CDR3 is TGTGCCAGCAGCCCAGCCGGGAGGGGGCGAAACACTGAAGCTTTCTTT.

The rearrangement joins TRBV7-2 to TRBJ1-2; maybe TRBD1 (6 bases). The V end was cut by 5 bases, the J end by 2 bases, with 9 bases between. Germline assignment: CDR1 SGHTA and CDR2 FQGNSA. This CDR3 is built from 13 residues. The CDR3 reads CASSRQGNYGYTF. Here the CDR3 DNA reads TGTGCCAGCAGCCGTCAGGGGAACTATGGCTACACCTTC.

The chain joins TRBV5-1 to TRBJ2-3; 11 positions match TRBD2. Germline-derived CDR1 and CDR2 are SGHRS and YFSETQ. J lost 5 bases, V lost 3 bases, and 2 bases had no gene match. The CDR3 extends over 14 amino acids. The CDR3 nucleotides are TGCGCCAGCAGCTCGGGGACTAGCGGAGATACGCAGTATTTT. Its translation is CASSSGTSGDTQYF.

The gene calls are TRBV7-3 and TRBJ2-3; TRBD2 matches at 9 bases. The CDR3 is 15 residues long. With 2 bases clipped from V and 1 base from J, the junction kept 1 base outside the gene matches. CDR1 is SGHTA and CDR2 is FQGTGA in the germline V gene. CDR3 nucleotides: TGTGCCAGCAGCTTAGTAGCGGGGGGCACAGATACGCAGTATTTT. Its translation is CASSLVAGGTDTQYF.

The CDR3, as DNA: TGTGCCAGCAGCAGGACTGGGGGCTCAGGTGGCTACACCTTC. Protein sequence: CASSRTGGSGGYTF. V gene TRBV5-5 combines with J gene TRBJ1-2, with a weak D call TRBD1 (6 bases). The CDR3 length is 14 residues. Looked up from germline, CDR1 is SGHKS and CDR2 is YYEKEE (reference sequence). Trimming took off 4 bases at V and 7 bases at J, with 17 bases between the two ends.

This sequence joins TRBV5-1 and TRBJ2-2; D might be TRBD1 (6 bases). V lost 2 bases and J lost 3, with 8 bases in between. The CDR3 loop spans 14 amino acids. CDR1 and CDR2 from the germline V gene are SGHRS and YFSETQ. CDR3 nucleotides: TGCGCCAGCAGCTTACAGGGATACACCGGGGAGCTGTTTTTT. Translating gives CASSLQGYTGELFF. Looking up the rest from reference TRBV5-1 and TRBJ2-2 gives the full variable domain: KAGVTQTPRYLIKTRGQQVTLSCSPISGHRSVSWYQQTPGQGLQFLFEYFSETQRNKGNFPGRFSGRQFSNSRSEMNVSTLELGDSALYLCASSLQGYTGELFFGEGSRLTVL.

The J gene is TRBJ2-7, the V gene TRBV28, with D possibly TRBD1 on 5 matching bases. Germline loops: CDR1 MDHEN, CDR2 SYDVKM. This CDR3 contains 15 residues. Trimming shortened V by 7 bases and J by 7 bases, and 23 bases separated the two germline ends. CDR3 protein: CASTKPGLERTEQYF. CDR3 DNA: TGTGCCAGCACCAAGCCGGGTCTGGAAAGGACAGAGCAGTACTTC.

The chain couples TRBV5-1 to TRBJ2-2, with 11 bases fitting TRBD2. The CDR3 has 15 residues. V lost 2 bases, J lost 4 bases, and 1 base stayed unmatched. CDR1 and CDR2 from the germline V gene are SGHRS and YFSETQ. The DNA for the CDR3 is TGCGCCAGCAGCTTACTAGCGGGGGTCACCGGGGAGCTGTTTTTT. Protein sequence: CASSLLAGVTGELFF. The variable domain in full, completed from reference TRBV5-1 and TRBJ2-2, reads KAGVTQTPRYLIKTRGQQVTLSCSPISGHRSVSWYQQTPGQGLQFLFEYFSETQRNKGNFPGRFSGRQFSNSRSEMNVSTLELGDSALYLCASSLLAGVTGELFFGEGSRLTVL.

In this sample, this clone turned up a few times. V and J are TRBV19 and TRBJ2-1; 7 bases are a match to TRBD2. The CDR3 consists of 16 residues. Trimming at V came to 5 bases and at J to 2 bases, leaving 9 bases not matched to a gene. The germline V gene has CDR1 LNHDA and CDR2 SQIVND (reference sequence). CDR3 in DNA: TGTGCCAGTAGTCGGAGTCGACTAGCCCCCTACAATGAGCAGTTCTTC. Its translation: CASSRSRLAPYNEQFF.

The J gene is TRBJ1-2, the V gene TRBV10-1; a weak D match, TRBD1 (6 bases). CDR1 is WNHNN, CDR2 SYGVQD, per germline (reference sequence). This CDR3 is built from 13 residues. With 2 bases removed from V and 2 bases from J, the gap between germline ends came to 6 bases. CDR3 protein: CASSEQGNYGYTF. CDR3 nucleotide sequence: TGCGCCAGCAGTGAGCAGGGGAACTATGGCTACACCTTC.

The chain is built from TRBV5-1 and TRBJ1-1; D perhaps matches TRBD1 (5 bases). Germline V CDR1 and CDR2: SGHRS, YFSETQ. The CDR3 runs to 16 residues. Trimming removed 4 bases at V and 0 bases at J, with 16 bases between. CDR3 DNA sequence: TGCGCCAGCAGCCAAACTATAGACAGCATGAACACTGAAGCTTTCTTT. This gives the protein CASSQTIDSMNTEAFF.

V usage is TRBV3-1 (or the pseudogene TRBV3-2) and J usage is TRBJ2-7; 12 positions agree with TRBD2. This CDR3 is 15 amino acids long. V lost 5 bases and J lost 4; bases outside the gene matches: 6. Germline CDR1 and CDR2: LGHDT and YNNKEL (reference sequence). This chain's CDR3 is CASSLRTSGVYEQYF. In DNA form, the CDR3 reads TGTGCCAGCAGCTTAAGGACTAGCGGGGTATACGAGCAGTACTTC.

The CDR3 nucleotides read TGTGCCAGCAGCTTTAACACAGGGAACTACGAGCAGTACTTC. Protein sequence: CASSFNTGNYEQYF. J is TRBJ2-7 and V is TRBV7-2; D is perhaps TRBD1 (6 bases). V dropped 3 bases and J dropped 3 bases, with 12 bases sitting between them. CDR3 length: 14 residues. Germline V gene sequence: CDR1 SGHTA, CDR2 FQGNSA.

The chain recombines TRBV7-9 with TRBJ1-4; TRBD1 aligns across 11 bases. Germline assignment: CDR1 SEHNR and CDR2 FQNEAQ (reference sequence). This CDR3 has 16 amino acids. The V gene end was trimmed by 5 bases and the J gene end by 3 bases; junction bases not matched to a gene: 5. The CDR3 DNA is TGTGCCAGCAGCCCCGGACAGGGGGCGGCTAATGAAAAACTGTTTTTT. The encoded protein is CASSPGQGAANEKLFF. Complete variable domain (other parts from reference TRBV7-9 and TRBJ1-4): DTGVSQNPRHKITKRGQNVTFRCDPISEHNRLYWYRQTLGQGPEFLTYFQNEAQLEKSRLLSDRFSAERPKGSFSTLEIQRTEQGDSAMYLCASSPGQGAANEKLFFGSGTQLSVL.

The chain carries TRBV11-2 and TRBJ1-1; 7 bases agree with TRBD1. Germline lookup yields CDR1 SGHAT and CDR2 FQNNGV. Trimming removed 0 bases from V and 1 base from J; junction bases left unmatched: 2. The CDR3 runs to 15 residues. DNA of the CDR3: TGTGCCAGCAGCTTAGAAGACAGGGAGAACACTGAAGCTTTCTTT. Translated, it gives CASSLEDRENTEAFF.

The chain carries TRBV9 and TRBJ1-2; TRBD1 matches 9 bases. V lost 1 base, J lost 6 bases, and 7 bases stayed unmatched. CDR3 size: 15 residues. From germline, CDR1 is SGDLS and CDR2 YYNGEE. The DNA for the CDR3 is TGTGCCAGCAGCGTAATGGACAGGGGCTCGGATGGCTACACCTTC. This encodes CASSVMDRGSDGYTF.

V is TRBV18 and J is TRBJ2-3; the match to TRBD2 covers 10 bases. Germline trimming cut 0 bases from V and 6 bases from J; bases unmatched to any gene: 0. The CDR3 extends over 14 amino acids. Per the germline V gene, CDR1 is KGHSH and CDR2 is LQKENI. The CDR3 DNA reads as TGTGCCAGCTCACCACCTAGCGGGGGGGATACGCAGTATTTT. Amino acid sequence: CASSPPSGGDTQYF.

This clone has just a few counts. The gene calls are TRBV7-6 and TRBJ1-5; the D gene is possibly TRBD1 (5 bases). The CDR3 spans 16 residues. Deletions cut 3 bases from V and 0 bases from J, with 12 bases between. CDR1 SGHVS and CDR2 FNYEAQ come from the germline V gene. CDR3 sequence (DNA): TGTGCCAGCAGCTTTAAGACAGCCTTTAGCAATCAGCCCCAGCATTTT. Translated: CASSFKTAFSNQPQHF. The full variable domain, its missing parts supplied by reference TRBV7-6 and TRBJ1-5, is GAGVSQSPRYKVTKRGQDVALRCDPISGHVSLYWYRQALGQGPEFLTYFNYEAQQDKSGLPNDRFSAERPEGSISTLTIQRTEQRDSAMYRCASSFKTAFSNQPQHFGDGTRLSIL.

This clone has a handful of counts. The V call is TRBV11-3, the J call TRBJ2-1; D perhaps matches TRBD2 (6 bases). Trimming took 1 base from V and 7 from J, leaving 17 bases between them. The CDR3 totals 16 residues. The germline V gene encodes CDR1 SGHNT and CDR2 YENEEA. The CDR3 region has the DNA TGTGCCAGCAGCTTAGGAGGTAGCGGCCGAGGGAATGAGCAGTTCTTC. Amino acids: CASSLGGSGRGNEQFF.

V is TRBV2 and J is TRBJ2-1; the D gene is possibly TRBD1 (6 bases). Per the germline V gene, CDR1 is SNHLY and CDR2 is FYNNEI. There are 11 residues in the CDR3. The V gene lost 6 bases and the J gene lost 7 bases, with 7 bases spanning the gap. DNA of the CDR3: TGTGCCAGCAGACAGGGAAATGAGCAGTTCTTC. This gives the protein CASRQGNEQFF. Complete variable domain (other parts from reference TRBV2 and TRBJ2-1): EPEVTQTPSHQVTQMGQEVILRCVPISNHLYFYWYRQILGQKVEFLVSFYNNEISEKSEIFDDQFSVERPDGSNFTLKIRSTKLEDSAMYFCASRQGNEQFFGPGTRLTVL.

V usage is TRBV11-3 and J usage is TRBJ2-5; no definite D call. CDR1 and CDR2 from the germline V gene are SGHNT and YENEEA. The ends were cut back, 5 bases at V and 5 bases at J, with 6 bases in the middle. The length of the CDR3 is 11 residues. The DNA of the CDR3 is TGTGCCAGCAGCACTCGGGAGACCCAGTACTTC. It specifies CASSTRETQYF. Complete variable domain (other parts from reference TRBV11-3 and TRBJ2-5): EAGVVQSPRYKIIEKKQPVAFWCNPISGHNTLYWYLQNLGQGPELLIRYENEEAVDDSQLPKDRFSAERLKGVDSTLKIQPAELGDSAVYLCASSTRETQYFGPGTRLLVL.